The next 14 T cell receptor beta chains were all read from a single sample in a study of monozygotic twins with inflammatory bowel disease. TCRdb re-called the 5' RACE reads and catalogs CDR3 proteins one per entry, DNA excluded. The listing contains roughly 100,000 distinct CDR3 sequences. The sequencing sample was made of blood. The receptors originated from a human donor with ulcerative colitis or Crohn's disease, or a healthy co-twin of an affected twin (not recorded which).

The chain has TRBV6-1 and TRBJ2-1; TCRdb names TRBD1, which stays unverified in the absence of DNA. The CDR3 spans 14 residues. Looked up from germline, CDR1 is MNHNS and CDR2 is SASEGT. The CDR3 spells CASRTTGSVYEQFF.

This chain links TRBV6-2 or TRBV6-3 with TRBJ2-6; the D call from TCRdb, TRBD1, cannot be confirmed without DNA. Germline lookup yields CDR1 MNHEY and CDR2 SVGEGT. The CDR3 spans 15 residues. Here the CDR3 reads CASRIPGTGANVLTF.

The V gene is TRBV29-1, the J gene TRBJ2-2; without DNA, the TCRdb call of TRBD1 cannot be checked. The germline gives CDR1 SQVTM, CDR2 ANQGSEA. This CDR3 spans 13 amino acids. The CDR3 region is CSVSRTENGELFF.

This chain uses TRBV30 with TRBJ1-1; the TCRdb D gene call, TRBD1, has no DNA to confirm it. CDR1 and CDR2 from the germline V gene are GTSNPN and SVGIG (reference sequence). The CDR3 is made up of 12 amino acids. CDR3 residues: CAWPGGVSEAFF.

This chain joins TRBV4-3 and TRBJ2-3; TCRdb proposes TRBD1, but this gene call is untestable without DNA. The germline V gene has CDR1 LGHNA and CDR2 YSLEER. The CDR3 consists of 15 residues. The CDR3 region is CASSQEAGGTDTQYF.

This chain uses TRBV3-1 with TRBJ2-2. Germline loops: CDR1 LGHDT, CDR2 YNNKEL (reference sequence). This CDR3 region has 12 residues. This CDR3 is CASSQISGELFF.

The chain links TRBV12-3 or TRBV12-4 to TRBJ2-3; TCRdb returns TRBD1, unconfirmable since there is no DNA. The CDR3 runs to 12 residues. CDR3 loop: CASSLGKAGTFF.

This CDR3 reads CASRGQGADTQYF. The V gene is TRBV5-4, the J gene TRBJ2-3; TCRdb reports TRBD1, a call that lacks DNA to check it against. CDR1 and CDR2 (germline): SGHNT, YYREEE (reference sequence). CDR3 size: 13 residues.

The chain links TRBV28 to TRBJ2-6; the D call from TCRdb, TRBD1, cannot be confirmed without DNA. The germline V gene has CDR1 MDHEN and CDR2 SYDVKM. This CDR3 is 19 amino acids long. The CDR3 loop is CASSASQGAPYSGANVLTF. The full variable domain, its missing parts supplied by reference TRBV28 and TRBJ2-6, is DVKVTQSSRYLVKRTGEKVFLECVQDMDHENMFWYRQDPGLGLRLIYFSYDVKMKEKGDIPEGYSVSREKKERFSLILESASTNQTSMYLCASSASQGAPYSGANVLTFGAGSRLTVL.

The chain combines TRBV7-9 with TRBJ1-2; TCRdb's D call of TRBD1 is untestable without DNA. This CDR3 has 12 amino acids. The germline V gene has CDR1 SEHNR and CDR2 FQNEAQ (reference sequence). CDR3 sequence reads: CASSRQDYGYTF.

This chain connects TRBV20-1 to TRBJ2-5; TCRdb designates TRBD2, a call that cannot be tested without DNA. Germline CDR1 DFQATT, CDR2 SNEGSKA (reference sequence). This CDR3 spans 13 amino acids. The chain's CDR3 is CSASGNGLVDQYF.

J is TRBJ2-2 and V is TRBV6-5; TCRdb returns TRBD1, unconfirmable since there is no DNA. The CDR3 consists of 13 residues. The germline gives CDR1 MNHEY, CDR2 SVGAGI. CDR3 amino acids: CASQTGYTGELFF.

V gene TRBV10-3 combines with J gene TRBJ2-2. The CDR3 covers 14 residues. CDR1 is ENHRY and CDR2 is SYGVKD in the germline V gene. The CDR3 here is CAISVATHTGELFF.

The CDR3 protein is CATRSGGRIYEQYF. This chain connects TRBV27 to TRBJ2-7; lacking DNA, the TRBD1 call made by TCRdb goes unchecked. Germline loops: CDR1 MNHEY, CDR2 SMNVEV (reference sequence). The length of the CDR3 is 14 residues.